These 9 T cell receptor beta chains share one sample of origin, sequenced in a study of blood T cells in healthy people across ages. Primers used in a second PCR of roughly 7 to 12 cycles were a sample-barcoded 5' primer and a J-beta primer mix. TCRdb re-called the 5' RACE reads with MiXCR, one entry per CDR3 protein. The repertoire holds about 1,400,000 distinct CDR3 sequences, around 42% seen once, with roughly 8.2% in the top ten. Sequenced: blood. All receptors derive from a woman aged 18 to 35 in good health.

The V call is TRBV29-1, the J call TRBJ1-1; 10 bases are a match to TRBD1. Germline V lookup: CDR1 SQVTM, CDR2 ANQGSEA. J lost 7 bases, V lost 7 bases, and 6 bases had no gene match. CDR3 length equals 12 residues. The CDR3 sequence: CSGRTGGVEAFF. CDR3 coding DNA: TGCAGCGGAAGGACAGGGGGTGTTGAAGCTTTCTTT.

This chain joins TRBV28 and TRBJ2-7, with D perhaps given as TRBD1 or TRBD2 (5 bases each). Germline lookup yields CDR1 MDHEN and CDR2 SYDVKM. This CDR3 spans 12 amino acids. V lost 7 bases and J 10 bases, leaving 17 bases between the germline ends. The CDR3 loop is CASKGKPGPQYF. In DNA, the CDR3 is TGTGCCAGCAAGGGAAAACCGGGACCCCAGTACTTC.

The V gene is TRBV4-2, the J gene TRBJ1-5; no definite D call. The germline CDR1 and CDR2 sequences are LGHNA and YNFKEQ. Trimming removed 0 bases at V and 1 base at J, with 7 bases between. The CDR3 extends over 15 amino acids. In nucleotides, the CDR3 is TGTGCCAGCAGCCAAGACGAGGGAAGCAATCAGCCCCAGCATTTT. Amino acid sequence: CASSQDEGSNQPQHF.

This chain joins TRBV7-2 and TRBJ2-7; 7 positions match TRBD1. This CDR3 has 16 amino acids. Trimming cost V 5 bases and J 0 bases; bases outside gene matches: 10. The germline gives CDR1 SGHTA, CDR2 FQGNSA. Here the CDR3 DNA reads TGTGCCAGCAGCCCGAGGATAGGGGGCTCCTCCTACGAGCAGTACTTC. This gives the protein CASSPRIGGSSYEQYF.

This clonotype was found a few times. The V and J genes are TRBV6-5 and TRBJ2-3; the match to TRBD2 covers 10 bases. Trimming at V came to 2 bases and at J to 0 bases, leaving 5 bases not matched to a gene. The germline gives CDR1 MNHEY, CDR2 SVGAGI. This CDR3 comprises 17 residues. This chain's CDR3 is CASSYGRLAGSTDTQYF. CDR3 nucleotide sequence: TGTGCCAGCAGTTACGGGCGACTAGCGGGTAGCACAGATACGCAGTATTTT.

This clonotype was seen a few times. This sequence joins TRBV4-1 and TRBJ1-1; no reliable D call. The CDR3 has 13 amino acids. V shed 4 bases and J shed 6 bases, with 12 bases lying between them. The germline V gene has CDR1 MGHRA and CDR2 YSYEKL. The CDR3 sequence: CASSPEVSPEAFF. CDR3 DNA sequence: TGCGCCAGCAGCCCGGAGGTCAGCCCTGAAGCTTTCTTT.

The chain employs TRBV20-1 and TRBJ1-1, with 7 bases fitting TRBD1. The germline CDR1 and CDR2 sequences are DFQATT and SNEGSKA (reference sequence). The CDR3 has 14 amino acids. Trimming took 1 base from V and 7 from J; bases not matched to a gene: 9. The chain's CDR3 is CSARVKGANGEAFF. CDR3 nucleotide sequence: TGCAGTGCTAGAGTTAAGGGGGCAAATGGTGAAGCTTTCTTT.

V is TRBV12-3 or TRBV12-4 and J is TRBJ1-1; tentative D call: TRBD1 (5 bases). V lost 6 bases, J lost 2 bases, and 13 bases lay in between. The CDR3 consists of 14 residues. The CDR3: CASRHTGGNTEAFF. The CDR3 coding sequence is TGTGCCAGCAGGCATACAGGCGGTAACACTGAAGCTTTCTTT.

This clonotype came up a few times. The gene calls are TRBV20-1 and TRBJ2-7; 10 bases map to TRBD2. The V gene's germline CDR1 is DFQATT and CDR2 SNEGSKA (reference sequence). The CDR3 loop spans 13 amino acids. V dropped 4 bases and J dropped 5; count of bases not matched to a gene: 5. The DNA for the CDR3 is TGCAGTGCTACGCTAGCGGGAGAGAACGAGCAGTACTTC. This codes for CSATLAGENEQYF.